The clone carrying this TCR beta chain has just a few counts. Antigen specificity is unknown. The sample belongs to a study of T cells after yellow fever vaccination. At the level of the study: The SMART-Seq v4 Ultra Low Input method served to prepare the low-cell-number fractions.

Template switching by 5'RACE produced TCR cDNA, adding a universal primer site and UMIs. A single record per CDR3 protein comes from TCRdb applying MiXCR to the 5' RACE reads. The sample consists of some 560,000 distinct CDR3 sequences, less than 20% of them appearing once. V was pared by 0 bases and J by 2 bases, with 11 bases between. Germline loops: CDR1 GTSNPN, CDR2 SVGIG (reference sequence). The CDR3 runs 14 residues. Overall study findings and caveats: The CD4 and CD8 compartments had a small share of their clonotypes in common. FACS-sorted repertoires could contain abundant clonotypes contaminating from the bulk population.

The genes are TRBV30 and TRBJ2-7; D is possibly TRBD2 (5 bases). The sequence was collected from a man aged 18 to 29 who received the YFV17D yellow fever vaccine. The starting material was PBMCs, obtained 5 to 6 days after the first yellow fever vaccination. DNA for the CDR3: TGTGCCTGGAGTGTAAAAGGAGGCACCTACGAGCAGTACTTC. It yields the protein CAWSVKGGTYEQYF.